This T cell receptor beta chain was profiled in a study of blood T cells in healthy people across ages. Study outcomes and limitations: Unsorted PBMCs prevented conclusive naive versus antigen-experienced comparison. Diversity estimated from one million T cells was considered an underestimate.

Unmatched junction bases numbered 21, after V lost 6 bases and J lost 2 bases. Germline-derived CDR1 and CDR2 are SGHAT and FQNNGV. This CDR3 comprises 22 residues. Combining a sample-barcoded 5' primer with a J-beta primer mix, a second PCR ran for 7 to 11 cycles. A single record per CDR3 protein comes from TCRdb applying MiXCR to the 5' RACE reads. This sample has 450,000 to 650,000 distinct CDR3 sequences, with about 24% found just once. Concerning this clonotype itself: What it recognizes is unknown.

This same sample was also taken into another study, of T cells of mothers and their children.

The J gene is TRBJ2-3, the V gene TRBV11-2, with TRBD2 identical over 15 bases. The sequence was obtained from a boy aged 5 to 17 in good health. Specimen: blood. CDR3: CASSSKPPGLAGGPRFTDTQYF. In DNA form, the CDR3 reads TGTGCCAGCAGTTCCAAACCCCCGGGACTAGCGGGGGGCCCTCGATTCACAGATACGCAGTATTTT. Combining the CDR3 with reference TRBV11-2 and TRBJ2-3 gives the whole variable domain EAGVAQSPRYKIIEKRQSVAFWCNPISGHATLYWYQQILGQGPKLLIQFQNNGVVDDSQLPKDRFSAERLKGVDSTLKIQPAKLEDSAVYLCASSSKPPGLAGGPRFTDTQYFGPGTRLTVL.